This TCR beta chain is from a study of shared clonotypes between healthy human individuals. The overall study: Per donor, CD8 memory used one plate, CD8 naive used two, CD4 memory used three and CD4 naive used three.

In the naive CD8 group, cells lacked CD45RO and were positively selected for CCR7, so terminally differentiated effector memory CD45RA+ cells were left out. Donors comprised healthy HIV-negative adults lacking recent acute infections or vaccinations. The assay was immunoSEQ multiplex PCR, and TCRdb's table has in-frame clones only and misses some. Of 1.5 million to 2.5 million clones listed, approximately 94% were seen once; the top ten hold 1.2%. This clone was detected only once. Its antigen is unknown. Overall study findings and caveats: A few donors shared 4.5% to 6.5% of their naive CD4 clonotypes. For sorted subsets, rarefaction showed incomplete sequencing despite large depth.

The germline CDR1 and CDR2 sequences are SNHLY and FYNNEI. The CDR3 length is 12 residues. The V end was cut by 7 bases, the J end by 7 bases, with 13 bases between. The V call is TRBV2, the J call TRBJ1-2, with D unresolved. This receptor was taken from a young man in good health. The sequencing input was naive CD8+ T cells sorted from blood. The CDR3 reads CASTRWSGGYTF. CDR3 coding DNA: TGTGCCAGCACCCGTTGGAGTGGTGGCTACACCTTC.